This TCR beta chain appears in the sequencing data of a study of cytomegalovirus exposure and HLA in healthy donors. The primer mix had 60 Vbeta and 13 Jbeta primers. This table comes from immunoSEQ multiplex PCR, and its TCRdb copy is limited to in-frame clones, with some not included. Here the sample spans around 100,000 clones, around 77% being singletons. Trimming took 5 bases from V and 11 from J, leaving 21 bases between them. The CDR3 sequence is 14 residues long. In germline, CDR1 is MNHEY, CDR2 SMNVEV (reference sequence). In its sample, this clone was seen a few times. The chain uses TRBV27 and TRBJ1-2, with D unresolved. Material: PBMCs. The clonotype originates from a woman in her twenties or thirties in good health and CMV-seropositive. CDR3 loop: CASSGVSGGRGYTF. The DNA for the CDR3 is TGTGCCAGCAGTGGGGTATCGGGAGGGAGAGGGTACACCTTC.